These 3 T cell receptor beta chains share one sample of origin, sequenced in a study of CD8 T cells in ankylosing spondylitis. Study findings and constraints: A TCR beta motif of about 8 highly homologous variants appeared characteristic of ankylosing spondylitis blood.

For these TCRs, the target antigens are not known. MiXCR, run by TCRdb on the 5' RACE reads, gives a single entry per CDR3 protein. The table has about 750,000 distinct CDR3 sequences, over 15% seen once; the top ten hold about 19%. The source material was blood, either unsorted or a sorted T cell fraction (not recorded which). The receptors stem from a male donor with ankylosing spondylitis.

V gene TRBV20-1 combines with J gene TRBJ2-7; 11 nucleotides align to TRBD2. This CDR3 is 15 amino acids long. J gave up 0 bases and V 4 bases, and 5 bases lay outside the gene matches. CDR1 DFQATT and CDR2 SNEGSKA come from the germline V gene (reference sequence). CDR3: CSAKRLAGSSYEQYF. As DNA, the CDR3 is TGCAGTGCTAAACGACTAGCGGGAAGCTCCTACGAGCAGTACTTC.

This clonotype was recorded once. J is TRBJ2-7 and V is TRBV4-3; the match to TRBD1 covers 7 bases. There are 15 residues in the CDR3. Germline lookup yields CDR1 LGHNA and CDR2 YSLEER. The J segment lost 2 bases and the V segment lost 0 bases, leaving 4 bases of the junction unmatched. The CDR3 reads CASSQDRGQTYEQYF. The CDR3 DNA sequence: TGCGCCAGCAGCCAAGATAGGGGACAGACCTACGAGCAGTACTTC.

This chain connects TRBV15 to TRBJ2-1, with 7 bases identical to TRBD2. Trimming took 3 bases from V and 7 from J; bases not matched to a gene: 9. The germline gives CDR1 LNHNV, CDR2 YYDKDF (reference sequence). The CDR3 runs to 15 residues. The CDR3 reads CATSSNRGDPNEQFF. The CDR3, as DNA: TGTGCCACCAGCAGCAACCGGGGGGATCCGAATGAGCAGTTCTTC.